This TCR beta chain was sequenced for a study of shared clonotypes between healthy human individuals. About the research overall: A donor's plate count was three for CD4 naive and three for CD4 memory; CD8 naive had two and CD8 memory one. Study-wide points: Blood alone was sampled, and tissue repertoires likely differ. Sequencing depth was predicted to influence how clonotypes are shared among donors. About 5% of naive CD4 clonotypes were shared across several donors.

Germline CDR1 SQVTM, CDR2 ANQGSEA. The CDR3 has 14 amino acids. The ends were cut back, 6 bases at V and 2 bases at J, with 15 bases in the middle. The method was immunoSEQ multiplex PCR; TCRdb's version includes in-frame clones alone and lacks a portion of them. Of fewer than 2.5 million clones in the sample, 90% to 95% were seen once. In the case of this clone: Its specificity is unknown.

Sequences were obtained from naive CD4+ T cells from PBMCs. Specified subset: CD45RA+ positively selected. This chain links TRBV29-1 with TRBJ2-3; no clear D. This TCR was recovered from a man aged 18-30 years in good health. Some clones in this sample may be carry-over from other donors' samples. The CDR3 region has the DNA TGCAGCGTCCGACACGGGCCCGTCACAGATACGCAGTATTTT. This gives the protein CSVRHGPVTDTQYF.